The 23 T cell receptor beta chains below all came from one sample that was sequenced in a study of T-cell memory formation after mild COVID-19. TCRdb processed the 5' RACE reads anew with MiXCR; each CDR3 protein has one entry. The table shows hundreds of thousands of distinct CDR3 sequences, with 18% occurring only once. Specimen: PBMCs or a T cell subset sorted from them (not recorded which). The receptors shown here come from an adult woman who had mild COVID-19 (a few samples of this study predate the infection). Cell type and time point are not known.

The gene calls are TRBV24-1 and TRBJ2-1; D remains ambiguous. This CDR3 spans 11 amino acids. Trimming took off 6 bases at V and 7 bases at J, with 6 bases between the two ends. Germline V gene lookup returns CDR1 KGHDR and CDR2 SFDVKD. This CDR3 reads CATSIGNEQFF. In nucleotides, the CDR3 is TGTGCCACCAGTATCGGGAATGAGCAGTTCTTC.

The chain uses TRBV7-3 and TRBJ2-3; tentatively, D is TRBD1 (5 bases). Germline V gene data show CDR1 as SGHTA and CDR2 as FQGTGA. The CDR3 covers 15 residues. V lost 5 bases and J lost 1, with 13 bases in between. The DNA for the CDR3 is TGTGCCAGCAGCCCCCAGGGCTACCGCACAGATACGCAGTATTTT. Translated, it gives CASSPQGYRTDTQYF.

This clonotype came up a few times. V is TRBV29-1 and J is TRBJ2-3, with 9 positions matching TRBD1. CDR1 and CDR2 (germline): SQVTM, ANQGSEA. This CDR3 contains 14 residues. Trimming removed 7 bases from V and 0 bases from J; junction bases left unmatched: 5. The CDR3 DNA sequence: TGCAGCGCCGCCGGGACAGGGAGCACAGATACGCAGTATTTT. Translation: CSAAGTGSTDTQYF.

This clonotype was seen more than once but under ten times. The chain has TRBV5-1 and TRBJ1-4; the match to TRBD1 covers 8 bases. The CDR3 contains 15 residues. Germline CDR1 is SGHRS and CDR2 is YFSETQ. Losses at the gene ends were 4 bases for V and 7 bases for J; bases not matched to a gene: 9. CDR3 coding DNA: TGCGCCAGCAGCCATACAGGGGGAGCGAGTGAAAAACTGTTTTTT. Translated, it gives CASSHTGGASEKLFF.

V gene TRBV14 combines with J gene TRBJ2-7; either TRBD1 or TRBD2 may supply D (5 bases each). The CDR3 is 15 amino acids. Looked up from germline, CDR1 is SGHDN and CDR2 is FVKESK. Deletions cut 4 bases from V and 0 bases from J, with 13 bases between. The CDR3 nucleotides are TGTGCCAGCAGCCTACGCCGGGACCGCTCCTACGAGCAGTACTTC. This codes for CASSLRRDRSYEQYF. The full variable domain, completed using reference TRBV14 and TRBJ2-7, is EAGVTQFPSHSVIEKGQTVTLRCDPISGHDNLYWYRRVMGKEIKFLLHFVKESKQDESGMPNNRFLAERTGGTYSTLKVQPAELEDSGVYFCASSLRRDRSYEQYFGPGTRLTVT.

The chain employs TRBV6-2 or TRBV6-3 and TRBJ2-2; D possibly corresponds to TRBD1 (6 bases). The CDR3 sequence is 16 residues long. The ends were cut back, 7 bases at V and 3 bases at J, with 18 bases in the middle. CDR1 and CDR2 from the germline V gene are MNHEY and SVGEGT. For the CDR3, the DNA is TGTGCCAGCAATGGGGCTGGGGGACACTACACCGGGGAGCTGTTTTTT. Translation: CASNGAGGHYTGELFF.

The V call is TRBV5-1, the J call TRBJ2-5; TRBD2 matches at 9 bases. V was clipped by 3 bases and J by 5 bases; unmatched bases: 5. The germline gives CDR1 SGHRS, CDR2 YFSETQ. CDR3 length: 14 residues. The CDR3 sequence: CASSWTSDKETQYF. The CDR3 DNA reads TGCGCCAGCAGCTGGACTAGCGATAAGGAGACCCAGTACTTC.

This clonotype was seen only a few times. V and J are TRBV24-1 and TRBJ2-5; D is unresolved. V was cut by 3 bases and J by 1 base, with 11 bases left in between. Germline CDR1 is KGHDR and CDR2 is SFDVKD. This CDR3 is built from 15 residues. In nucleotides, the CDR3 is TGTGCCACCAGTGATGCGAAACCTAGCCAAGAGACCCAGTACTTC. It yields the protein CATSDAKPSQETQYF.

This rearrangement joins TRBV5-1 to TRBJ2-1; D tentatively reads TRBD1 or TRBD2 (5 bases each). V lost 4 bases and J 3 bases, leaving 14 bases between the germline ends. In germline, CDR1 is SGHRS, CDR2 YFSETQ. The CDR3 spans 15 residues. CDR3 loop: CASSGSGTNYNEQFF. DNA for the CDR3: TGCGCCAGCAGCGGATCCGGGACGAACTACAATGAGCAGTTCTTC. The full variable domain, rest sourced from reference TRBV5-1 and TRBJ2-1, is KAGVTQTPRYLIKTRGQQVTLSCSPISGHRSVSWYQQTPGQGLQFLFEYFSETQRNKGNFPGRFSGRQFSNSRSEMNVSTLELGDSALYLCASSGSGTNYNEQFFGPGTRLTVL.

This clonotype was detected ten times or more. The rearrangement uses TRBV4-1 and TRBJ2-1; 11 bases line up with TRBD2. The CDR3 has 16 amino acids. From germline, CDR1 is MGHRA and CDR2 YSYEKL. V trimming: 3 bases; J trimming: 4 bases; junction bases outside the gene matches: 5. As DNA, the CDR3 is TGCGCCAGCAGCCAGGCCGGGACTAGCGGTTACAATGAGCAGTTCTTC. Translating it yields CASSQAGTSGYNEQFF.

The count of this clonotype is one. V is TRBV6-5 and J is TRBJ1-2, with TRBD1 as a possible D gene (5 bases). CDR3 length: 15 residues. Germline CDR1 is MNHEY and CDR2 is SVGAGI. Trimming stripped 0 bases from V and 0 bases from J, with 8 bases between. The CDR3 region is CASSYSEDTNYGYTF. CDR3 sequence (DNA): TGTGCCAGCAGTTACTCGGAGGACACTAACTATGGCTACACCTTC.

The genes are TRBV20-1 and TRBJ2-1, with 10 positions matching TRBD2. CDR1 is DFQATT and CDR2 is SNEGSKA in the germline V gene (reference sequence). V dropped 5 bases and J dropped 7; count of bases not matched to a gene: 8. This CDR3 contains 14 residues. The CDR3 protein is CSAESGGAWNEQFF. CDR3 coding DNA: TGCAGTGCTGAGAGCGGGGGGGCCTGGAATGAGCAGTTCTTC.

Many counts were recorded for this clonotype. The chain carries TRBV5-1 and TRBJ2-1; D might be TRBD2 (6 bases). V was cut by 1 base and J by 12 bases, with 11 bases left in between. The CDR3 sequence is 12 residues long. CDR1 and CDR2 from the germline V gene are SGHRS and YFSETQ. The CDR3 region is CASSLMGGVQFF. In nucleotides, the CDR3 is TGCGCCAGCAGCTTGATGGGGGGAGTGCAGTTCTTC.

V and J are TRBV18 and TRBJ2-3, with 7 bases aligning to TRBD2. The length of the CDR3 is 16 residues. The junction had 5 bases not matched to a gene; V was cut back by 0 bases and J by 2 bases. Germline values: CDR1 KGHSH, CDR2 LQKENI. The CDR3 loop is CASSPPASGHTDTQYF. The DNA of the CDR3 is TGTGCCAGCTCACCACCAGCTAGCGGCCACACAGATACGCAGTATTTT.

This chain joins TRBV7-9 and TRBJ2-3; the D is unclear. With 1 base removed from V and 2 bases from J, the gap between germline ends came to 7 bases. Per the germline V gene, CDR1 is SEHNR and CDR2 is FQNEAQ (reference sequence). The CDR3 contains 14 residues. The CDR3 spells CASSLGHNTDTQYF. The CDR3 region has the DNA TGTGCCAGCAGCTTAGGCCACAACACAGATACGCAGTATTTT.

This clonotype was seen a few times. The chain combines TRBV11-3 with TRBJ2-5; 7 nucleotides line up with TRBD2. Germline CDR1 is SGHNT and CDR2 is YENEEA. Germline trimming cut 5 bases from V and 4 bases from J; bases unmatched to any gene: 7. The CDR3 consists of 14 residues. The CDR3 protein is CASSRGGGRETQYF. The CDR3 region has the DNA TGTGCCAGCAGCCGCGGCGGGGGTAGAGAGACCCAGTACTTC.

This clonotype appeared a few times. This chain links TRBV12-3 or TRBV12-4 with TRBJ1-5, with TRBD1 identical over 7 bases. This CDR3 is 17 amino acids long. Trimming removed 2 bases from V and 7 bases from J; junction bases left unmatched: 14. The CDR3 DNA is TGTGCCAGCAGTTTACTTCCCAACAGGGGAGGATACCAGCCCCAGCATTTT. Residues: CASSLLPNRGGYQPQHF.

The chain links TRBV29-1 to TRBJ2-3; possible D gene TRBD1, 6 bases. The CDR3 length is 13 residues. Germline CDR1 and CDR2: SQVTM and ANQGSEA. Trimming pared 7 bases from V and 1 base from J, leaving 12 bases between. The CDR3 coding sequence is TGCAGCGCGCGACAGGCCCGCACAGATACGCAGTATTTT. This translates into CSARQARTDTQYF.

This clonotype was seen many times. The rearrangement joins TRBV7-2 to TRBJ2-1; D is unresolved. The CDR3 has 13 amino acids. V gave up 1 base and J gave up 4 bases, with 5 bases separating them. CDR1 and CDR2 (germline): SGHTA, FQGNSA. The CDR3 nucleotides read TGTGCCAGCAGCTTAGGGATTTACAATGAGCAGTTCTTC. This codes for CASSLGIYNEQFF.

This clonotype was seen a handful of times. The J gene is TRBJ2-2, the V gene TRBV7-6, with D tentatively TRBD1 (6 bases). This CDR3 spans 16 amino acids. Germline V gene lookup returns CDR1 SGHVS and CDR2 FNYEAQ. V was clipped by 5 bases and J by 3 bases, with 16 bases between them. CDR3 DNA sequence: TGTGCCAGCAGCGATCTTGGGACAATTGACACCGGGGAGCTGTTTTTT. It specifies CASSDLGTIDTGELFF. The whole variable domain, filled in from reference TRBV7-6 and TRBJ2-2, reads GAGVSQSPRYKVTKRGQDVALRCDPISGHVSLYWYRQALGQGPEFLTYFNYEAQQDKSGLPNDRFSAERPEGSISTLTIQRTEQRDSAMYRCASSDLGTIDTGELFFGEGSRLTVL.

The V gene is TRBV7-9, the J gene TRBJ2-7, with D uncertain. Trimming took 5 bases from V and 3 from J, leaving 11 bases between them. The CDR3 contains 13 residues. Germline V gene data show CDR1 as SEHNR and CDR2 as FQNEAQ (reference sequence). CDR3 DNA sequence: TGTGCCAGCAGCCGATCACAGTTCTACGAGCAGTACTTC. This sequence encodes CASSRSQFYEQYF.

The genes are TRBV7-2 and TRBJ1-5; 7 bases match TRBD1. Per the germline V gene, CDR1 is SGHTA and CDR2 is FQGNSA. The CDR3 loop spans 14 amino acids. The junction had 3 bases not matched to a gene; V was cut back by 5 bases and J by 2 bases. Here the CDR3 DNA reads TGTGCCAGCAGCGCCGACAGGGGCAATCAGCCCCAGCATTTT. It encodes CASSADRGNQPQHF.

The V and J genes are TRBV6-1 and TRBJ2-7; the D gene is possibly TRBD1 (5 bases). There are 17 residues in the CDR3. In germline, CDR1 is MNHNS, CDR2 SASEGT. V was pared by 3 bases and J by 4 bases, with 22 bases between. In DNA form, the CDR3 reads TGTGCCAGCAGTGATTCTCTCGAGACAGCCCCTTTTTACGAGCAGTACTTC. Translating it yields CASSDSLETAPFYEQYF.